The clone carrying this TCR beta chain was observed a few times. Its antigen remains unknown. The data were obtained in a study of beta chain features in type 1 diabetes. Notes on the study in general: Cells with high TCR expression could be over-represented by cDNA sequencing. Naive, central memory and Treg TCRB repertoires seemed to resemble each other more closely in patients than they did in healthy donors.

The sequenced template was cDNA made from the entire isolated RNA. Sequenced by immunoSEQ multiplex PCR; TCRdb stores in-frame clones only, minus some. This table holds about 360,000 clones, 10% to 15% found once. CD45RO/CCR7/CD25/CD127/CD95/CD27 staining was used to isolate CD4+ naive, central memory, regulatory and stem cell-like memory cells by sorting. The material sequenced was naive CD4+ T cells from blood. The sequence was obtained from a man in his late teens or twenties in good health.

The CDR3 nucleotides read TGTGCCTGGAAAGCCGAAGGGGAAGTAGCGGTAAACTCCTACGAGCAGTACTTC. This gives the protein CAWKAEGEVAVNSYEQYF. J is TRBJ2-7 and V is TRBV30; a possible D gene is TRBD2 (6 bases). CDR1 and CDR2 (germline): GTSNPN, SVGIG (reference sequence). V was shortened by 4 bases and J by 0 bases, with 25 bases between the two germline ends. The CDR3 length is 18 residues.